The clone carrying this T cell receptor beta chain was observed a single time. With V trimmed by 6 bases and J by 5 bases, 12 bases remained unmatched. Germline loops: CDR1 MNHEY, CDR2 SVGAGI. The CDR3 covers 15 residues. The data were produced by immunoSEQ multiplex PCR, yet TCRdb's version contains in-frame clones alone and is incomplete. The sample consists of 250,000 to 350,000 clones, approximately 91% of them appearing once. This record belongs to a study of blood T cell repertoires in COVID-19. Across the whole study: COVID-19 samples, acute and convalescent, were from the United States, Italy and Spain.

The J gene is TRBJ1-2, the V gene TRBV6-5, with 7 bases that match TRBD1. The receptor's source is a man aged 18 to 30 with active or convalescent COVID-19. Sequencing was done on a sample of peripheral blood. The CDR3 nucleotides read TGTGCCAGCAGACCCCGCGAGGGGGCCAGGTATGGCTACACCTTC. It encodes CASRPREGARYGYTF.